The entry below describes one TCR beta chain. What it recognizes is unknown. The data stem from a study of T cell responses to AZD1222 COVID-19 vaccine. The overall study: Second doses at about 4 or about 12 weeks were pooled. Overall study findings and caveats: There were repertoire samples only from the period after the peak T cell response. Of spike-specific TCRs, nearly half reportedly target regions left unmutated in variants. Spike-specific TCRs gained breadth and depth after people received two AZD1222 doses.

Libraries were prepared by immunoSEQ multiplex PCR; TCRdb keeps only in-frame clonotypes and omits some of them. The profile shows some 190,000 clones, over 80% of them singletons. The germline V gene has CDR1 SGHNT and CDR2 YYREEE (reference sequence). The CDR3 runs 15 residues. Trimming left V 4 bases short and J 6 bases short, with 16 bases between. The sample in question was peripheral blood, obtained on day 0 of AZD1222 vaccination. V gene TRBV5-4 combines with J gene TRBJ2-2, with D perhaps TRBD2 (6 bases). This sequence was found in an adult in good health. The DNA for the CDR3 is TGTGCCAGCAGCGGACTGGCCCGGGGGTCCGGGGAGCTGTTTTTT. This sequence encodes CASSGLARGSGELFF.